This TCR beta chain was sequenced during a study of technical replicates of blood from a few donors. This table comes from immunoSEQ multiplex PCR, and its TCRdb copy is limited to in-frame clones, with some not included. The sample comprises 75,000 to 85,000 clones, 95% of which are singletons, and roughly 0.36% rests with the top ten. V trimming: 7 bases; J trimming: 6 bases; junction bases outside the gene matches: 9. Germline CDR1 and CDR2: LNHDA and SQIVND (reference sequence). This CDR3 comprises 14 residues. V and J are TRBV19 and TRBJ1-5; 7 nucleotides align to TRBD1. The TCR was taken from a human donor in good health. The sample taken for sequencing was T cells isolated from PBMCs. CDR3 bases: TGTGCCAGTACCAATAGGGCAGGGGGTCAGCCCCAGCATTTT. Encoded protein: CASTNRAGGQPQHF.